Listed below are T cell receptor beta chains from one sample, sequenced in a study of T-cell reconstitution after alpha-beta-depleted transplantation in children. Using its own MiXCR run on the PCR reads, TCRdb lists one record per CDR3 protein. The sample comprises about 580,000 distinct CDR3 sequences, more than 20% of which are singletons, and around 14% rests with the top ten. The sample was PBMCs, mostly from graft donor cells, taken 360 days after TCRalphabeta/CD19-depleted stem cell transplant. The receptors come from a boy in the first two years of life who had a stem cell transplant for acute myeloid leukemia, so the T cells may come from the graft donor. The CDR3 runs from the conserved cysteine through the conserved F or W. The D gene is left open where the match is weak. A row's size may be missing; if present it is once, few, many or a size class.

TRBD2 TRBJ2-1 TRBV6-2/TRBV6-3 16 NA TGTGCCAGCAGTTACTCGAAGCGGGGGGGCCATCGTGAGCAGTTCTTC CASSYSKRGGHREQFF
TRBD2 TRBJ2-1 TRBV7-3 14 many TGTGCCAGCAGCTCAGCGGGGTTGGCAAATGAGCAGTTCTTC CASSSAGLANEQFF
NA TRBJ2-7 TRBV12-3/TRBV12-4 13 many TGTGACCAGGACCCCCGGGCAGCCTACGAGCAGTACTTC CDQDPRAAYEQYF
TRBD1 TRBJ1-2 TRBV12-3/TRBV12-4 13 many TGTGCCAGCAGTCCTTTCGGGACAGTCGGCTACACCTTC CASSPFGTVGYTF
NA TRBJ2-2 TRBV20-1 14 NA TGCAGTGCTAGAGTCCAGGGCTACACCGGGGAGCTGTTTTTT CSARVQGYTGELFF
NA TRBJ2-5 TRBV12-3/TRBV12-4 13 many TGTGCCAGCAGTCCCCGACGCCAAGAGACCCAGTACTTC CASSPRRQETQYF
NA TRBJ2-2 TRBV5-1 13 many TGCGCCAGCAGCTTGGGATTCACCGGGGAGCTGTTTTTT CASSLGFTGELFF
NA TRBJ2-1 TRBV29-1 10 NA TGCAGCGCTAGGGGGAATGAGCAGTTGTTC CSARGNEQLF
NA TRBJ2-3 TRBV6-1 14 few TGTGCCAGCAACGACGAGGGGGGCACAGATACGCAGTATTTT CASNDEGGTDTQYF
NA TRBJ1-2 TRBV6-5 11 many TGTGCCAGCAGCCCAGGGTATGGCTACACCTTC CASSPGYGYTF
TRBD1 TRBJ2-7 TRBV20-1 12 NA TGCAGTGCTCCCGGACAGGGTTACGAGCAGTACTTC CSAPGQGYEQYF
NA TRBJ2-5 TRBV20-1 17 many TGCAGTGCTACACGCCCACCCGGTGGATTGTTTCGAGAGACCCAGTACTTC CSATRPPGGLFRETQYF
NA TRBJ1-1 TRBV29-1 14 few TGCAGCGCTTCAAATAGGGGTGTGGGCACTGAAGCTTTCTTT CSASNRGVGTEAFF
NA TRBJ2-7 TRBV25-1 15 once TGTGCCAGCAGTGACGGGGGGACAGGTCCCTACGAGCAGTACTTC CASSDGGTGPYEQYF
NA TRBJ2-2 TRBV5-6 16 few TGTGCCAGCAGCTCGTTTCCGGGACCAAACACCGGGGAGCTGTTTTTT CASSSFPGPNTGELFF
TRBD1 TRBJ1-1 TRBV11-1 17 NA TGTGCCAGCAGCCCTACGATGACAGGGGAAAGGGACACTGAAGCTTTCTTT CASSPTMTGERDTEAFF
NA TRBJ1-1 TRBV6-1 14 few TGTGCCAGCAGGCTCCCCGGGCCGAACACTGAAGCTTTCTTT CASRLPGPNTEAFF
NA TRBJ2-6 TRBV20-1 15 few TGCAGTGCCTCATTCCAGGGCTCTGGGGCCAACGTCCTGACTTTC CSASFQGSGANVLTF
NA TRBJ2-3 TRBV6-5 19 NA TGTGCCAGCAGTTACTCCTTAGGTAGCGACAGGTTCGTGCGAGATACGCAGTATTTT CASSYSLGSDRFVRDTQYF
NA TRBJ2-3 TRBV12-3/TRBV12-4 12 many TGTGCCAGCAGTTTAGACGCAGATACGCAGTATTTT CASSLDADTQYF
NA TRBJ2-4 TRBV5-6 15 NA TGTGCCACCTCCTCCGGGACAGGGCGGGAGGACATTCAGTACTTC CATSSGTGREDIQYF